This TCR beta chain derives from a study of T cell repertoires in cytomegalovirus infection. Looking at the study overall: Both a matching HLA type and CMV infection were indicated by public TCR beta signatures. Study-level points and caveats: Cumulative frequency (of public TCR beta family members) identified carriers of CMV plus the relevant HLA.

Note on this clonotype: Its specificity is unknown.

Using its own MiXCR run on the reads, TCRdb lists one record per CDR3 protein. In the table there are about 310,000 distinct CDR3 sequences, roughly a sixth of which are singletons. Per the germline V gene, CDR1 is SGHTA and CDR2 is FQGNSA. This CDR3 contains 13 residues. V lost 6 bases and J lost 8, with 13 bases in between. The chain couples TRBV7-2 to TRBJ1-4; tentatively, D is TRBD1 (5 bases). This receptor was taken from a human donor in good health (CMV status not recorded). Some clones in this sample may be carry-over from other donors' samples. Material: PBMCs. The CDR3 sequence is CASSSGWGEKLFF. CDR3 DNA sequence: TGTGCCAGCAGTTCAGGCTGGGGGGAAAAACTGTTTTTT.